This T cell receptor (beta chain) was captured in a study of blood T cell repertoires in COVID-19. Original analysis: It was from reference gene primer amplification that nucleated cell counts were estimated. Assay: immunoSEQ multiplex PCR; the TCRdb copy retains only in-frame clones and omits some. The V and J calls and the clone size are those of that table, but D and trimming were determined from the DNA. This table has about 410,000 clones, 90% appearing once. Cohort 3 recovery required two negative PCRs, clearance, or symptom resolution. The germline V gene encodes CDR1 LNHDA and CDR2 SQIVND (reference sequence). The length of the CDR3 is 15 residues. Trimming pared 1 base from V and 7 bases from J, leaving 13 bases between.

The sequencing sample was made of PBMCs or T cells enriched from blood (not recorded which). The V call is TRBV19, the J call TRBJ1-4; D possibly corresponds to TRBD1 (5 bases). This receptor was identified in a man aged 18-30 years who had recovered from COVID-19. The CDR3 loop reads CASSIGAGSFEKLFF. CDR3 bases: TGTGCCAGTAGTATAGGAGCAGGGTCGTTTGAAAAACTGTTTTTT. Drawing the rest from reference TRBV19 and TRBJ1-4, the complete variable domain is DGGITQSPKYLFRKEGQNVTLSCEQNLNHDAMYWYRQDPGQGLRLIYYSQIVNDFQKGDIAEGYSVSREKKESFPLTVTSAQKNPTAFYLCASSIGAGSFEKLFFGSGTQLSVL.